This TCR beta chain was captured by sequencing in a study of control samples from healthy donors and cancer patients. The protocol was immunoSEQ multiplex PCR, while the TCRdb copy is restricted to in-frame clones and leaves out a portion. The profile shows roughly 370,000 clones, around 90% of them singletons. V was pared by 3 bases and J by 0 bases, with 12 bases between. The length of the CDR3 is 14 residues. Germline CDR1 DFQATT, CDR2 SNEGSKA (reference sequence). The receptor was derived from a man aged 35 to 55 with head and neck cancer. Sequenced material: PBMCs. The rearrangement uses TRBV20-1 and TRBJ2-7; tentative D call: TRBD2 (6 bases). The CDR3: CSASGGAPSYEQYF. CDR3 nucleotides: TGCAGTGCTAGTGGCGGGGCACCCTCCTACGAGCAGTACTTC.